This entry lists 28 T cell receptor beta chains sequenced from one sample in a study of technical replicates of blood from several donors. Profiling relied on immunoSEQ multiplex PCR, and the TCRdb table lists in-frame clones only, not all of them. There are 60,000 to 90,000 clones in the sample; around 92% occur only once, and approximately 0.37% lies in the top ten. Material: T cells isolated from PBMCs. Every receptor here comes from a human donor in good health.

The rearrangement joins TRBV30 to TRBJ2-5; a weak D match, TRBD1 (6 bases). Per the germline V gene, CDR1 is GTSNPN and CDR2 is SVGIG (reference sequence). The CDR3 is 13 residues long. Trimming took off 2 bases at V and 4 bases at J, with 11 bases between the two ends. Here the CDR3 DNA reads TGTGCCTGGAGTCCCCCAGGGGTAGAGACCCAGTACTTC. Translated, it gives CAWSPPGVETQYF.

This clone was observed a single time. The gene calls are TRBV9 and TRBJ1-2; 7 bases map to TRBD1. With V trimmed by 3 bases and J by 7 bases, 9 bases remained unmatched. Germline loops: CDR1 SGDLS, CDR2 YYNGEE. This CDR3 is built from 14 residues. CDR3 amino acids: CASSATHRGTGYTF. The CDR3 nucleotides read TGTGCCAGCAGCGCAACCCACAGGGGAACTGGCTACACCTTC.

The chain combines TRBV13 with TRBJ1-5; no clear D. Germline values: CDR1 PRHDT, CDR2 FYEKMQ (reference sequence). The CDR3 is 13 residues long. V was trimmed by 2 bases and J by 5 bases, leaving 7 bases between them. The CDR3 bases are TGTGCCAGCAGCTTATGGGCCGATCAGCCCCAGCATTTT. Encoded protein: CASSLWADQPQHF.

The rearrangement links TRBV25-1 to TRBJ2-2; 7 nucleotides line up with TRBD1. After removal of 3 bases from V and 1 base from J, the junction contained 5 bases not matched to a gene. Germline V gene lookup returns CDR1 MGHDK and CDR2 SYGVNS. The CDR3 extends over 16 amino acids. CDR3 sequence: CASSDPRQGNTGELFF. The CDR3 DNA is TGTGCCAGCAGTGATCCCCGACAGGGGAACACCGGGGAGCTGTTTTTT. The entire variable domain, with the rest obtained from reference TRBV25-1 and TRBJ2-2, is as follows: EADIYQTPRYLVIGTGKKITLECSQTMGHDKMYWYQQDPGMELHLIHYSYGVNSTEKGDLSSESTVSRIRTEHFPLTLESARPSHTSQYLCASSDPRQGNTGELFFGEGSRLTVL.

The count of this clone is one. CDR3 bases: TGCGCCAGCAGCTTGGTGGAGGGGGCTGATGGCTACACCTTC. Its translation: CASSLVEGADGYTF. The genes are TRBV5-1 and TRBJ1-2; 7 bases fit TRBD1. The CDR3 has 14 amino acids. V was pared by 0 bases and J by 6 bases, with 5 bases of the junction left unmatched. Germline assignment: CDR1 SGHRS and CDR2 YFSETQ.

The V call is TRBV10-3, the J call TRBJ2-7, with 7 positions matching TRBD2. The V and J ends lost 4 bases and 1 base, in that order; junction bases with no gene match: 4. CDR1 and CDR2 from the germline V gene are ENHRY and SYGVKD. The CDR3 covers 14 residues. CDR3 DNA: TGTGCCATCAGTGTTGCGGGAGAATCCTACGAGCAGTACTTC. It yields the protein CAISVAGESYEQYF.

The chain combines TRBV18 with TRBJ2-5; 9 positions match TRBD1. This CDR3 region has 16 residues. Per germline, CDR1 KGHSH and CDR2 LQKENI. The V gene end was trimmed by 6 bases and the J gene end by 4 bases; junction bases not matched to a gene: 12. CDR3 sequence: CASSQNSGQGRETQYF. In nucleotides, the CDR3 is TGTGCCAGCTCGCAAAATTCGGGACAGGGTAGAGAGACCCAGTACTTC.

The V and J genes are TRBV29-1 and TRBJ2-1; 10 positions match TRBD2. The ends lost 5 bases at V and 4 bases at J; junction bases unmatched: 5. The CDR3 covers 14 residues. CDR1 and CDR2 from the germline V gene are SQVTM and ANQGSEA. The DNA of the CDR3 is TGCAGCGTTTCAGCGGGAGGGCTGTACAATGAGCAGTTCTTC. Protein product: CSVSAGGLYNEQFF.

The CDR3 region is CASSLDSHSGNTIYF. In DNA form, the CDR3 reads TGTGCCAGCAGCTTGGACAGCCACTCTGGAAACACCATATATTTT. The V call is TRBV7-2, the J call TRBJ1-3, with a weak D call TRBD1 (6 bases). Trimming removed 3 bases from V and 0 bases from J, with 9 bases in between. The germline CDR1 and CDR2 sequences are SGHTA and FQGNSA. This CDR3 is 15 amino acids long. The variable domain in full, completed from reference TRBV7-2 and TRBJ1-3, reads GAGVSQSPSNKVTEKGKDVELRCDPISGHTALYWYRQSLGQGLEFLIYFQGNSAPDKSGLPSDRFSAERTGGSVSTLTIQRTQQEDSAVYLCASSLDSHSGNTIYFGEGSWLTVV.

This chain links TRBV10-3 with TRBJ1-2, with D perhaps TRBD1 (6 bases). The germline V gene has CDR1 ENHRY and CDR2 SYGVKD. V lost 7 bases, J lost 0 bases, and 12 bases lay in between. This CDR3 is 14 amino acids long. The CDR3 sequence: CAITGTLANYGYTF. CDR3 coding DNA: TGTGCCATCACCGGGACATTGGCTAACTATGGCTACACCTTC.

This rearrangement joins TRBV19 to TRBJ2-2, with 9 bases lining up with TRBD2. CDR1 and CDR2 (germline): LNHDA, SQIVND (reference sequence). The V segment lost 7 bases and the J segment 5 bases; nucleotides outside the gene matches: 8. The CDR3 contains 15 residues. The DNA for the CDR3 is TGTGCCAGTACCTGGCTAGCGGGACAGACCGGGGAGCTGTTTTTT. It is translated as CASTWLAGQTGELFF.

The V gene is TRBV28, the J gene TRBJ2-5, with 11 positions matching TRBD1. V gave up 5 bases and J gave up 7 bases; unmatched junction bases: 12. Germline assignment: CDR1 MDHEN and CDR2 SYDVKM. The CDR3 consists of 16 residues. The CDR3 DNA reads as TGTGCCAGCAGTAGGGGGGGACAGGGGGTTTCTGGGACCCAGTACTTC. Translation gives CASSRGGQGVSGTQYF.

This chain links TRBV5-1 with TRBJ1-5, with a possible D match to TRBD1 (6 bases). The CDR3 consists of 14 residues. Germline-derived CDR1 and CDR2 are SGHRS and YFSETQ. Deletions cut 1 base from V and 3 bases from J, with 8 bases between. CDR3 nucleotide sequence: TGCGCCAGCAGCTTGACAGGGTCCAATCAGCCCCAGCATTTT. The encoded protein is CASSLTGSNQPQHF.

Here the CDR3 DNA reads TGTGCCAGCAGGGGGGCGGGAGGATCATCCGAGCAGTACTTC. Amino acid sequence: CASRGAGGSSEQYF. The V gene is TRBV5-4, the J gene TRBJ2-7; TRBD2 agrees at 8 bases. With V trimmed by 5 bases and J by 6 bases, 10 bases remained unmatched. The CDR3 runs to 14 residues. Germline CDR1 is SGHNT and CDR2 is YYREEE (reference sequence).

This chain links TRBV6-5 with TRBJ2-5; TRBD1 matches at 9 bases. J gave up 2 bases and V 4 bases, and 5 bases lay outside the gene matches. The V gene's germline CDR1 is MNHEY and CDR2 SVGAGI. This CDR3 contains 15 residues. This CDR3 is CASSSGQGWQETQYF. The CDR3 DNA reads as TGTGCCAGCAGTTCCGGACAGGGGTGGCAAGAGACCCAGTACTTC.

The chain carries TRBV21-1 and TRBJ2-1; TRBD2, the D gene given by the table, was not confirmed from the DNA. TRBV21-1 represents a pseudogene. The CDR3 runs to 18 residues. CDR3 sequence (DNA): TGTGCCAGCAGCAAATTTTTGCGCTACCATCCCTCCTACAATGAGCAGTTCTTC. Residues: CASSKFLRYHPSYNEQFF.

The chain employs TRBV6-5 and TRBJ1-1, with D hard to call. The CDR3 is made up of 13 amino acids. Trimming stripped 2 bases from V and 0 bases from J, with 4 bases between. CDR1 MNHEY and CDR2 SVGAGI come from the germline V gene. CDR3 in DNA: TGTGCCAGCAGTTACAATATGAACACTGAAGCTTTCTTT. This sequence encodes CASSYNMNTEAFF.

V usage is TRBV28 and J usage is TRBJ2-2, with D possibly being TRBD1 (6 bases). The CDR3 has 15 amino acids. V lost 4 bases, J lost 2 bases, and 11 bases lay in between. Germline-derived CDR1 and CDR2 are MDHEN and SYDVKM. CDR3 region: CASSSQGGNTGELFF. CDR3 nucleotides: TGTGCCAGCAGTTCACAGGGTGGAAACACCGGGGAGCTGTTTTTT.

The chain couples TRBV29-1 to TRBJ2-5, with no clear D. The CDR3 sequence is 11 residues long. Trimming left V 8 bases short and J 2 bases short, with 9 bases between. Germline CDR1 is SQVTM and CDR2 is ANQGSEA. The CDR3 bases are TGCAGCTTTTCTCAGCAAGAGACCCAGTACTTC. It yields the protein CSFSQQETQYF.

J is TRBJ1-5 and V is TRBV27, with D hard to call. Trimming took off 2 bases at V and 4 bases at J, with 6 bases between the two ends. The CDR3 extends over 13 amino acids. Per germline, CDR1 MNHEY and CDR2 SMNVEV (reference sequence). CDR3 sequence: CASSLTGNQPQHF. DNA of the CDR3: TGTGCCAGCAGTTTAACGGGGAATCAGCCCCAGCATTTT.

The chain joins TRBV21-1 to TRBJ1-4; the D call of TRBD1 is as the table states it, not checked on the DNA. TRBV21-1 is an annotated pseudogene. This CDR3 spans 15 amino acids. The CDR3 spells CATSRDRGRVEKLFF. As DNA, the CDR3 is TGTGCCACGTCCCGGGACAGGGGGCGCGTTGAAAAACTGTTTTTT.

The chain links TRBV11-3 to TRBJ2-1; tentative D call: TRBD2 (7 bases). CDR1 is SGHNT and CDR2 is YENEEA in the germline V gene. CDR3 length: 19 amino acids. Between the trimmed V and J ends, which lost 4 bases and 12 bases, there was a span of 34 bases. CDR3 amino acids: CASSSGGWGSGTNGLVQFF. DNA for the CDR3: TGTGCCAGCAGCTCCGGTGGGTGGGGGAGCGGGACAAATGGCCTAGTGCAGTTCTTC.

There are a few counts of this clone. This rearrangement joins TRBV28 to TRBJ2-3; 9 bases match TRBD2. V shed 5 bases and J 0 bases; nucleotides not matched to a gene: 6. The CDR3 has 16 residues. Germline lookup yields CDR1 MDHEN and CDR2 SYDVKM. CDR3 sequence (DNA): TGTGCCAGCAGTGGCTCGACTAGCGGTAGCACAGATACGCAGTATTTT. This translates into CASSGSTSGSTDTQYF. Drawing the rest from reference TRBV28 and TRBJ2-3, the complete variable domain is DVKVTQSSRYLVKRTGEKVFLECVQDMDHENMFWYRQDPGLGLRLIYFSYDVKMKEKGDIPEGYSVSREKKERFSLILESASTNQTSMYLCASSGSTSGSTDTQYFGPGTRLTVL.

The sample holds one count of this clone. This rearrangement joins TRBV7-8 to TRBJ1-2, with TRBD1 as a possible D gene (6 bases). Trimming pared 5 bases from V and 9 bases from J, leaving 13 bases between. The CDR3 contains 12 residues. Per the germline V gene, CDR1 is SGHVS and CDR2 is FQNEAQ. This chain's CDR3 is CASSGHRVRYTF. In DNA, the CDR3 is TGTGCCAGCAGCGGCCACAGGGTCCGCTACACCTTC.

The V and J genes are TRBV7-9 and TRBJ2-7; 8 bases line up with TRBD1. V dropped 4 bases and J dropped 2; count of bases not matched to a gene: 10. Germline V CDR1 and CDR2: SEHNR, FQNEAQ (reference sequence). The CDR3 extends over 16 amino acids. CDR3 residues: CASSSGQGEIPYEQYF. DNA of the CDR3: TGTGCCAGCAGCTCCGGACAGGGAGAAATTCCCTACGAGCAGTACTTC.

The rearrangement joins TRBV2 to TRBJ1-2; 7 bases are shared with TRBD1. The CDR3 is 13 amino acids. Unmatched junction bases numbered 5, after V lost 6 bases and J lost 4 bases. The germline gives CDR1 SNHLY, CDR2 FYNNEI. The CDR3: CASRAGTAYGYTF. Written as DNA, the CDR3 is TGTGCCAGCAGGGCGGGGACAGCCTATGGCTACACCTTC.

This clone appeared a few times. The chain carries TRBV6-1 and TRBJ1-1; 7 bases line up with TRBD1. The CDR3 is made up of 14 amino acids. Trimming at V came to 1 base and at J to 4 bases, leaving 3 bases not matched to a gene. CDR1 and CDR2 (germline): MNHNS, SASEGT. CDR3 nucleotides: TGTGCCAGCAGTGAAGAACAGGGGATCACTGAAGCTTTCTTT. It codes for CASSEEQGITEAFF.

This chain connects TRBV6-1 to TRBJ1-1, with no clear D. Germline values: CDR1 MNHNS, CDR2 SASEGT. V lost 3 bases, J lost 3 bases, and 8 bases lay in between. There are 13 residues in the CDR3. CDR3 region: CASSEAVHTEAFF. In DNA, the CDR3 is TGTGCCAGCAGTGAGGCGGTGCACACTGAAGCTTTCTTT.